This TCR beta chain appears in the sequencing data of a study of CD4+ T cells in melanoma. Points from the study as a whole: A reported correlation linked neoantigen-specific CD4+ T cells to CD8+, macrophage and B cell function.

About this clone: What it binds is unknown.

Germline CDR1 is SQVTM and CDR2 is ANQGSEA. Between the trimmed V and J ends, which lost 2 bases and 3 bases, there was a span of 26 bases. The CDR3 loop spans 19 amino acids. The repertoire was sequenced with immunoSEQ multiplex PCR; TCRdb's copy has only in-frame clones and lacks some. Counted here are about 11,000 clones, around 66% occurring once; the ten biggest clones make up around 10%. The TCR sequence derives from a human donor with melanoma. The rearrangement uses TRBV29-1 and TRBJ1-3, with D maybe TRBD1 (5 bases). The material sequenced was cells from a culture (not recorded whether cultured in vitro). The CDR3 loop is CSVEKSRGGSRVYGNTIYF. CDR3 DNA sequence: TGCAGCGTTGAAAAGAGCCGGGGCGGGTCGAGGGTATATGGAAACACCATATATTTT.